This entry features one TCR beta chain sequence. The target of this receptor is not known. Per-base qualities were not stored, and no clone one base away is much larger. Sequenced on an Illumina HiSeq 1500. The public reads were run again by TCRdb, first through fastp at Q25 and then through MiXCR, and only productive beta chains were kept. Under each unique CDR3 protein, matching rows form one entry showing the most common genes and DNA. The sample table holds some 900,000 distinct CDR3 sequences, of which roughly 33% were seen once. Over 10% of the sample rests with the top ten. The CDR3 starts with the cysteine, ends with the valine, and has 14 residues. The read is trimmed to its CDR3 DNA, 42 bases read in frame from base 1. V is cut by 7 bases and J by 6 bases, and the space between the germline ends is 19 bases. CDR1 LGHDT and CDR2 YNNKEL are derived from the germline V gene (reference sequence).

The record originates from a study of T cell repertoires in cytomegalovirus infection (dated by TCRdb to the late 2010s). About the investigation overall: Alongside well-studied HLA-B-restricted epitopes, the peptide stimulations were aimed at recently identified HLA-C-restricted CMV epitopes, whose presentation resists viral immunomodulation. Because public TCR beta signatures pointed to carriage of CMV infection together with the matching HLA type, the HLA type of each donor mattered for the analysis.

The treatment or condition label, read with the paper, signifies: in vitro stimulation with specific CMV peptide epitopes to enrich CMV-specific T cells. Overall study results and their limits: The ex vivo response was dominated by HLA-C-restricted CMV-specific TCR beta clonotypes, and the single most frequent clonotype in two of eight donors was supplied by these HLA-C-restricted clonotypes. In both this cohort and an independent roughly 400-donor cohort, the cumulative frequency of public TCR beta family members distinguished carriers of CMV infection plus the relevant HLA type.

This receptor was identified in a human donor in good health (CMV status not recorded). Some clones in this sample may be carry-over from other donors' samples. This specimen was cultured CD8+ T cells from PBMCs, taken from culture after CMV antigen stimulation. The sequence joins TRBV3-1 to TRBJ2-7, and possibly TRBD1, on 6 matching bases. The sequence in DNA is TGTGCCAGCAAACAGGGCGCCCCGTGGGGCGAGCAGTACGTC. This codes for CASKQGAPWGEQYV.